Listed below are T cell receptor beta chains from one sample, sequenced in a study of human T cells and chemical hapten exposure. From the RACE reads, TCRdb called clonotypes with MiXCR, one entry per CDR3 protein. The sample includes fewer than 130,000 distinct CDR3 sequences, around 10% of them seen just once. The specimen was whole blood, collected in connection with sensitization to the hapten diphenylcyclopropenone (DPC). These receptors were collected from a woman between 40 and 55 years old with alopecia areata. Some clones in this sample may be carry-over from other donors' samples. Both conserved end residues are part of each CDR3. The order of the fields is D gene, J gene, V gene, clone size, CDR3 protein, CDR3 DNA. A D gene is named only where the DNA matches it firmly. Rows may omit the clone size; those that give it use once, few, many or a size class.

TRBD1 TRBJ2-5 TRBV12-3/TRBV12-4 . CASSRTGVGETQYF TGTGCCAGCAGCCGCACAGGGGTTGGCGAGACCCAGTACTTC
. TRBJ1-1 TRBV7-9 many CASSPDVQTGHTEAFF TGTGCCAGCAGCCCGGACGTCCAGACGGGGCACACTGAAGCTTTCTTT
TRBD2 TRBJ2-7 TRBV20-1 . CSARDHLKGGGAFYEQYF TGCAGTGCTAGAGACCACCTTAAAGGCGGGGGGGCCTTCTACGAGCAGTACTTC
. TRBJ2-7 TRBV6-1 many CACHSGWSYEQYF TGTGCCTGCCATTCAGGATGGTCCTACGAGCAGTACTTC
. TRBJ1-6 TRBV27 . CASSFGGWRNSDSPLHF TGTGCCAGCAGTTTTGGGGGGTGGCGGAACAGTGACTCACCCCTCCACTTT
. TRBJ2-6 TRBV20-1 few CSARVTGSGANVLTF TGCAGTGCTAGAGTGACGGGATCTGGGGCCAACGTCCTGACTTTC
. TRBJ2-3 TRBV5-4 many CASSLRDESTDTQYF TGTGCCAGCAGCCTACGGGACGAGAGCACAGATACGCAGTATTTT
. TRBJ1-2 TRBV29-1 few CSVGGGEGSVNGYTF TGCAGCGTTGGGGGAGGAGAGGGGAGTGTAAATGGCTACACCTTC
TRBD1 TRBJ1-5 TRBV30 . CAWSARGQGIQPQHF TGTGCCTGGAGTGCGCGGGGACAGGGGATTCAGCCCCAGCATTTT
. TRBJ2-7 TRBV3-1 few CASSQGLGNYEQYF TGTGCCAGCAGCCAAGGACTAGGGAACTACGAGCAGTACTTC
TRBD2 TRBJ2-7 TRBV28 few CASSLLGGSSYEQYF TGTGCCAGCAGTTTACTTGGCGGGAGCTCCTACGAGCAGTACTTC
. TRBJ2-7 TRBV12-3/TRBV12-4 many CASSLVRGLRYEQYF TGTGCCAGCAGTTTAGTCAGGGGTTTGAGATACGAGCAGTACTTC
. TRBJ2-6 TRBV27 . CASRPGTSGANVLTF TGTGCCAGCAGACCAGGGACTTCTGGGGCCAACGTCCTGACTTTC
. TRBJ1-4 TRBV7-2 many CASSLSFAEKLFF TGTGCCAGCAGCTTATCATTTGCCGAAAAACTGTTTTTT